Listed below are T cell receptor beta chains from one sample, sequenced in a study of blood T cell repertoires in COVID-19. Method: immunoSEQ multiplex PCR; TCRdb's copy keeps in-frame clones and lacks some. The sample carries around 60,000 clones, 90% recorded once. Sequenced input: peripheral blood. These receptor sequences come from a human donor with active COVID-19. The donor label of this sample is uncertain. Each CDR3 is given with its conserved first and last residue. The D gene is left open where the match is weak. Size tells how often a clone was seen (once, few, many) or the class of an expanded clone, and some rows leave it out.

d_call: TRBD2
j_call: TRBJ2-1
v_call: TRBV11-2
clone_size: -
cdr3_nt: TGTGCCAGCAGCCCACATCCAGGACTAGCGGGTTACAATGAGCAGTTCTTC
cdr3_aa: CASSPHPGLAGYNEQFF

d_call: TRBD1
j_call: TRBJ1-6
v_call: TRBV10-3
clone_size: -
cdr3_nt: TGTGCCATCAGCGACTTAGGACAGGGAGTAAGTAATTCACCCCTCCACTTT
cdr3_aa: CAISDLGQGVSNSPLHF

d_call: TRBD1
j_call: TRBJ1-1
v_call: TRBV27
clone_size: -
cdr3_nt: TGTGCCAGCAGTTTGACAGGGCTCAACACTGAAGCTTTCTTT
cdr3_aa: CASSLTGLNTEAFF

d_call: -
j_call: TRBJ2-1
v_call: TRBV19
clone_size: once
cdr3_nt: TGTGCCAGTAGTATCGGCGGCTACGGTGAGCAGTTCTTC
cdr3_aa: CASSIGGYGEQFF

d_call: -
j_call: TRBJ1-1
v_call: TRBV21-1
clone_size: once
cdr3_nt: TGTGCCAGCAGCCCTACAAAGGCGGGGGGGACTGAAGCTTTCTTT
cdr3_aa: CASSPTKAGGTEAFF

d_call: -
j_call: TRBJ2-7
v_call: TRBV5-1
clone_size: -
cdr3_nt: TGCGCCAGCAGCTTGGAGACATGGTCCTACGAGCAGTACTTC
cdr3_aa: CASSLETWSYEQYF

d_call: -
j_call: TRBJ1-1
v_call: TRBV28
clone_size: -
cdr3_nt: TGTGCCAGCAGGCTCAGTGGTTGGAACACTGAAGCTTTCTTT
cdr3_aa: CASRLSGWNTEAFF

d_call: -
j_call: TRBJ2-3
v_call: TRBV3-1/TRBV3-2
clone_size: -
cdr3_nt: TGTGCCAGCGGCCAACCGGGGGATACGCAGTATTTT
cdr3_aa: CASGQPGDTQYF

d_call: TRBD1
j_call: TRBJ1-5
v_call: TRBV19
clone_size: -
cdr3_nt: TGTGCCAGTAGTACCACAGGGGAAAATCAGCCCCAGCATTTT
cdr3_aa: CASSTTGENQPQHF

d_call: -
j_call: TRBJ1-5
v_call: TRBV7-8
clone_size: -
cdr3_nt: TGTGCCAGCAGCTTAGAGTTGGGGAGTCAGCCCCAGCATTTT
cdr3_aa: CASSLELGSQPQHF

d_call: -
j_call: TRBJ1-1
v_call: TRBV9
clone_size: -
cdr3_nt: TGTGCCAGCAGCGTAGGCGGGGGGGCTGAAGCTTTCTTT
cdr3_aa: CASSVGGGAEAFF

d_call: -
j_call: TRBJ2-6
v_call: TRBV5-1
clone_size: -
cdr3_nt: TGCGCCAGCAGTCTGGGGAGGGGGTCTGGTGGGGCCAACGTCCTGACTTTC
cdr3_aa: CASSLGRGSGGANVLTF

d_call: -
j_call: TRBJ2-7
v_call: TRBV28
clone_size: -
cdr3_nt: TGTGCCAGCAGTCGAATTGGGACTGGTAGCTCCTACGAGCAGTACTTC
cdr3_aa: CASSRIGTGSSYEQYF

d_call: -
j_call: TRBJ1-2
v_call: TRBV28
clone_size: -
cdr3_nt: TGTGCCAGCAGTTTCAGGGGTCGTGACTATGGCTACACCTTC
cdr3_aa: CASSFRGRDYGYTF